This T cell receptor (beta chain) was documented in a study of high-grade serous ovarian cancer treatment subgroups. Overall study: Samples averaged around 13,000 reads and over 6,000 unique TCR beta rearrangements. The study, taken as a whole, reports: Repertoire analysis covered CDR3 alone, not CDR1 or CDR2.

Some clones are missing from TCRdb's copy, which holds only in-frame ones; the method was immunoSEQ multiplex PCR. This sample has around 15,000 clones, with approximately 76% found just once. The tumor samples were collected prior to definitive surgery or chemotherapy. The CDR3 loop spans 15 amino acids. V lost 4 bases to trimming and J lost 2 bases; unmatched junction nucleotides: 8. From germline, CDR1 is SGHDT and CDR2 YYEEEE. With regard to this clone: The antigen is not known.

This TCR was recovered from a human donor with high-grade serous ovarian cancer. This rearrangement joins TRBV5-6 to TRBJ1-2; 7 bases agree with TRBD1. Specimen: tumor tissue. The CDR3 protein is CASSRDRRPNYGYTF. CDR3 nucleotides: TGTGCCAGCAGCAGGGACAGACGACCAAACTATGGCTACACCTTC.